The TCR beta chain under discussion was sequenced for a study of cytomegalovirus exposure and HLA in healthy donors. Study-level results: The authors reported that TCR beta sequences could predict HLA-A and HLA-B alleles. These predictions were accurate for most subjects in the first cohort.

The PCR made use of 60 Vbeta and 13 Jbeta primers. Assay: immunoSEQ multiplex PCR; the TCRdb copy retains only in-frame clones and omits some. In total, the table holds about 99,000 clones. Germline CDR1 SNHLY, CDR2 FYNNEI. This CDR3 region has 17 residues. V dropped 3 bases and J dropped 4; count of bases not matched to a gene: 10. In the case of this clone: Its target is unknown.

The V and J genes are TRBV2 and TRBJ1-5; 9 bases agree with TRBD1. The TCR was taken from a man aged 35 to 55 in good health and CMV-seronegative. Sequences were obtained from PBMCs. The CDR3 DNA follows: TGTGCCAGCAGTGATTTTCTGACAGGGGGAAGGAATCAGCCCCAGCATTTT. Protein: CASSDFLTGGRNQPQHF.